The TCR beta chain described here comes from a study of kidney transplant recipient with SARS-CoV-2 infection. V was pared by 6 bases and J by 2 bases, with 7 bases of the junction left unmatched. The CDR3 is 17 residues long. TCRdb analysed the reads with MiXCR anew, one entry per CDR3 protein. The sample contains fewer than 250,000 distinct CDR3 sequences, 25% to 35% of which appear only once. This clonotype appeared many times. This TCR came from a male patient in his 30s who had COVID-19 and was a kidney transplant recipient. Part of the T cells may come from the graft donor. This chain joins TRBV12-3 or TRBV12-4 and TRBJ2-2; TRBD2 matches at 12 bases. This material consisted of a blood sample, taken at baseline and on day 111 from a kidney transplant recipient. CDR3 coding DNA: TGTGCCAGCAGCCTCCTGACTAGCGGGAGCAACACCGGGGAGCTGTTTTTT. Its protein product is CASSLLTSGSNTGELFF.